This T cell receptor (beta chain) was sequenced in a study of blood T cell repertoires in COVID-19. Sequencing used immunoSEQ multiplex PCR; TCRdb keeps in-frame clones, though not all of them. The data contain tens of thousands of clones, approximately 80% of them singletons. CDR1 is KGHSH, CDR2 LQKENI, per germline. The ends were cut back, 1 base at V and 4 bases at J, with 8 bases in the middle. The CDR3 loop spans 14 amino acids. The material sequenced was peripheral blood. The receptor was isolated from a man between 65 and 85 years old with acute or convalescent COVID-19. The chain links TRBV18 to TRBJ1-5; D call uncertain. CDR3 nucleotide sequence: TGTGCCAGCTCACCACAAGACAAAAATCAGCCCCAGCATTTT. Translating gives CASSPQDKNQPQHF.